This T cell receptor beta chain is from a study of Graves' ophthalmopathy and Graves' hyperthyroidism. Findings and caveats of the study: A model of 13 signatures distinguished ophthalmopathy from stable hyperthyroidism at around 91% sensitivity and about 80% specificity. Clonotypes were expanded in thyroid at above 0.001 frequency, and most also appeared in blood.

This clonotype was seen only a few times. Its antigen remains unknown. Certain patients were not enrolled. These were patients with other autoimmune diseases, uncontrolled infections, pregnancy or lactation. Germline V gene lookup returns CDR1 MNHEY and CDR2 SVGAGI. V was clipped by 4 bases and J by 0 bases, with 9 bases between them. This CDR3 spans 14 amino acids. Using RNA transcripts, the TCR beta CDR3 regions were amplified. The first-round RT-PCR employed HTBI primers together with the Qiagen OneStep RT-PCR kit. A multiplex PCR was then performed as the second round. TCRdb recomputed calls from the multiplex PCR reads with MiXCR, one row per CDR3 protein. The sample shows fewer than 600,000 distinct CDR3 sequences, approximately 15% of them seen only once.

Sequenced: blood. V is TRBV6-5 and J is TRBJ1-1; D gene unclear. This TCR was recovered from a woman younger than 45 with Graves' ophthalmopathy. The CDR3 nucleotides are TGTGCCAGCAGTTTTTGGCTCTTGAACACTGAAGCTTTCTTT. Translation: CASSFWLLNTEAFF.